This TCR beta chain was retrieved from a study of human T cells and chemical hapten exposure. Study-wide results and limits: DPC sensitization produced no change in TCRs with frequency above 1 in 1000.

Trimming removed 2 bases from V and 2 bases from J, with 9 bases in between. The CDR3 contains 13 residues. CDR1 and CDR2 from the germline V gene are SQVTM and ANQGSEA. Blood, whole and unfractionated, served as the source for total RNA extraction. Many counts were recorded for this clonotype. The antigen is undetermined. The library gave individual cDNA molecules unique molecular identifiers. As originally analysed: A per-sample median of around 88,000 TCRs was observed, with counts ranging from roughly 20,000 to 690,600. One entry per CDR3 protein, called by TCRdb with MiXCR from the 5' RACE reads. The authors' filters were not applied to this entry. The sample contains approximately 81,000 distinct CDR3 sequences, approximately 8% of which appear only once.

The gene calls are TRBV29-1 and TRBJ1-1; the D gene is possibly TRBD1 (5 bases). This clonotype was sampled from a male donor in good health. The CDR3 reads CSVEPGTNTEAFF. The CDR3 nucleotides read TGCAGCGTTGAACCCGGGACCAACACTGAAGCTTTCTTT.